The rows below give T cell receptor beta chains drawn from one sample of a study of T cells in Graves' hyperthyroidism and ophthalmopathy. One entry per CDR3 protein results from TCRdb running MiXCR on the multiplex PCR reads. The sample lists around 520,000 distinct CDR3 sequences, roughly 24% seen once, with 11% in the top ten. What was sequenced was blood. Receptors were obtained from a woman in her 30s with Graves' ophthalmopathy. Each CDR3 is given with its conserved first and last residue. D genes are given only for firm matches. The listing skips clone size in some rows; elsewhere it reads once, few, many or a size class.

j_gene: TRBJ2-7; abundance: few; v_gene: TRBV12-3/TRBV12-4; d_gene: TRBD1; CDR3nt: TGTGCCAGCAGTTTTTCTGGGACAGGGCGTATGAGGCAGTACTTC; CDR3aa: CASSFSGTGRMRQYF
j_gene: TRBJ2-5; abundance: many; v_gene: TRBV10-3; d_gene: -; CDR3nt: TGTGCCATCAGTGATATAGAGACCCAGTACTTC; CDR3aa: CAISDIETQYF
j_gene: TRBJ2-2; abundance: many; v_gene: TRBV9; d_gene: -; CDR3nt: TGTGCCAGCAGCGTAGTTTCACAGTCCGGGGAGCTGTTTTTT; CDR3aa: CASSVVSQSGELFF
j_gene: TRBJ2-7; abundance: many; v_gene: TRBV27; d_gene: TRBD1; CDR3nt: TGTGCCAGCAGCCAGGGGGACAGGGTTTTCGAGCAGTACTTC; CDR3aa: CASSQGDRVFEQYF
j_gene: TRBJ1-6; abundance: many; v_gene: TRBV10-3; d_gene: -; CDR3nt: TGTGCCATCAATCAGGCCGGGTTGGATAATTCACCCCTCCACTTT; CDR3aa: CAINQAGLDNSPLHF
j_gene: TRBJ2-6; abundance: -; v_gene: TRBV6-5; d_gene: -; CDR3nt: TGTGCCAGCAGTTACCGCCCCCGTTCTGGGGCCAACGTCCTGACTTTC; CDR3aa: CASSYRPRSGANVLTF
j_gene: TRBJ2-2; abundance: few; v_gene: TRBV29-1; d_gene: -; CDR3nt: TGCAGCGTGTACGCCTACACCGGGGAGCTGTTTTTT; CDR3aa: CSVYAYTGELFF
j_gene: TRBJ1-3; abundance: many; v_gene: TRBV12-3/TRBV12-4; d_gene: -; CDR3nt: TGTGCCAGCAGTTTAGGGGCGCAGGGGACGGGAAACACCATATATTTT; CDR3aa: CASSLGAQGTGNTIYF
j_gene: TRBJ1-5; abundance: once; v_gene: TRBV6-2/TRBV6-3; d_gene: -; CDR3nt: TGTGCCAGCAGTTACAAGACAGGAAGGGTCCTATATAGCAATCAGCCCCAGCATTTT; CDR3aa: CASSYKTGRVLYSNQPQHF
j_gene: TRBJ1-3; abundance: many; v_gene: TRBV9; d_gene: -; CDR3nt: TGTGCCAAGGATAGAACGGCAATCTCTGGAAACACCATATATTTT; CDR3aa: CAKDRTAISGNTIYF
j_gene: TRBJ2-5; abundance: -; v_gene: TRBV7-9; d_gene: -; CDR3nt: TGTGCCAGCAGCCCCAGCCCGGGGAAGCCCGAGACCCAGTACTTC; CDR3aa: CASSPSPGKPETQYF
j_gene: TRBJ2-5; abundance: many; v_gene: TRBV29-1; d_gene: TRBD2; CDR3nt: TGCAGCGCCGAAGGGACTAGCGGGGGGGCTCCCGAGACCCAGTACTTC; CDR3aa: CSAEGTSGGAPETQYF
j_gene: TRBJ1-2; abundance: many; v_gene: TRBV9; d_gene: -; CDR3nt: TGTGCCAGCAGCGTAGTCGGGGGCAGGGGCTACACCTTC; CDR3aa: CASSVVGGRGYTF
j_gene: TRBJ1-2; abundance: -; v_gene: TRBV6-1; d_gene: TRBD1; CDR3nt: TGTGCCAGCAGACAGGACAGGGGACTGGCCTATGGCTACACCTTC; CDR3aa: CASRQDRGLAYGYTF
j_gene: TRBJ1-2; abundance: many; v_gene: TRBV12-3/TRBV12-4; d_gene: -; CDR3nt: TGTGCCAGCAGAAACTCGACGGCGAACTATGGCTACACCTTC; CDR3aa: CASRNSTANYGYTF
j_gene: TRBJ2-7; abundance: -; v_gene: TRBV9; d_gene: TRBD1; CDR3nt: TGTGCCAGGTTTCCCCAGCAGCGTAGCTACCGGGACAGGGGTTTC; CDR3aa: CARFPQQRSYRDRGF
j_gene: TRBJ1-5; abundance: many; v_gene: TRBV28; d_gene: TRBD1; CDR3nt: TGTGCCAGCAGTTCGGGACAGGGTAGTCAGCCCCAGCATTTT; CDR3aa: CASSSGQGSQPQHF
j_gene: TRBJ2-7; abundance: many; v_gene: TRBV12-3/TRBV12-4; d_gene: -; CDR3nt: TGTGCCAGCAGTTCCCCCGGGCGGGGATCTCCCTACGAGCAGTACTTC; CDR3aa: CASSSPGRGSPYEQYF
j_gene: TRBJ2-7; abundance: -; v_gene: TRBV11-2; d_gene: -; CDR3nt: TGTGCCAGCAGGGTTTTTGGCTACGAGCAGTACTTC; CDR3aa: CASRVFGYEQYF
j_gene: TRBJ2-2; abundance: -; v_gene: TRBV11-2; d_gene: TRBD2; CDR3nt: TGTGCCAGCAGCCGAGCGGGGACGAACACCGGGGAGCTGTTTTTT; CDR3aa: CASSRAGTNTGELFF
j_gene: TRBJ2-7; abundance: -; v_gene: TRBV2; d_gene: TRBD2; CDR3nt: TGTGCCAGCTGGACTAGCGGGGTTGGCTACGAGCAGTACTTC; CDR3aa: CASWTSGVGYEQYF
j_gene: TRBJ1-5; abundance: -; v_gene: TRBV6-1; d_gene: -; CDR3nt: TGTGCCAGCAGTGAAAACGGCCTCCGGGCCCAGCATTTT; CDR3aa: CASSENGLRAQHF
j_gene: TRBJ2-7; abundance: -; v_gene: TRBV7-3; d_gene: -; CDR3nt: TGTGCCAGCAGCTTAAATTTTGCTGGGCAAGCCAGCTCCTACGAGCAGTACTTC; CDR3aa: CASSLNFAGQASSYEQYF
j_gene: TRBJ1-1; abundance: many; v_gene: TRBV12-3/TRBV12-4; d_gene: -; CDR3nt: TGTGCCAGCAGTTTCCGTTATGCGGGGACAGAAGCTTTCTTT; CDR3aa: CASSFRYAGTEAFF
j_gene: TRBJ2-7; abundance: few; v_gene: TRBV12-3/TRBV12-4; d_gene: -; CDR3nt: TGTGCCAGCGGCAACTCCTACGAGCAGTACTTC; CDR3aa: CASGNSYEQYF
j_gene: TRBJ1-3; abundance: -; v_gene: TRBV6-5; d_gene: -; CDR3nt: TGTGCCAGCAGTTACACAGGGTACGGAAACACCATATATTTT; CDR3aa: CASSYTGYGNTIYF
j_gene: TRBJ1-1; abundance: many; v_gene: TRBV11-3; d_gene: -; CDR3nt: TGTGCCAGCAGCAAAGAGGGGAACACTGAAGCTTTCTTT; CDR3aa: CASSKEGNTEAFF
j_gene: TRBJ1-2; abundance: many; v_gene: TRBV13; d_gene: TRBD1; CDR3nt: TGTGCCAGCAGCTTACTTAACAGGGGGCATGGCTACACCTTC; CDR3aa: CASSLLNRGHGYTF
j_gene: TRBJ2-5; abundance: many; v_gene: TRBV13; d_gene: TRBD2; CDR3nt: TGTGCCAGCAGCTCGACTAGCGGGGGGGCGATGGAGACCCAGTACTTC; CDR3aa: CASSSTSGGAMETQYF
j_gene: TRBJ2-7; abundance: few; v_gene: TRBV20-1; d_gene: -; CDR3nt: TGCAGTGCTAGGACAGTCTCCTACGAGCAGTACTTC; CDR3aa: CSARTVSYEQYF
j_gene: TRBJ2-5; abundance: -; v_gene: TRBV12-3/TRBV12-4; d_gene: TRBD2; CDR3nt: TGTGCCAGCAGTCCCGAGCGGGGCGGGGGAGAGACCCAGTACTTC; CDR3aa: CASSPERGGGETQYF
j_gene: TRBJ2-7; abundance: many; v_gene: TRBV20-1; d_gene: -; CDR3nt: TGCAGTGCTAGCTTCTTCCTGGAGCAGTACTTC; CDR3aa: CSASFFLEQYF
j_gene: TRBJ1-5; abundance: -; v_gene: TRBV19; d_gene: -; CDR3nt: TGTGCCAGTAGATCCCTAAGCAATCAGCCCCAGCATTTT; CDR3aa: CASRSLSNQPQHF
j_gene: TRBJ1-2; abundance: many; v_gene: TRBV6-1; d_gene: TRBD1; CDR3nt: TGTGCCAGCAGTGAAATCGGGACAGGAAAGTATGGCTACACCTTC; CDR3aa: CASSEIGTGKYGYTF
j_gene: TRBJ1-2; abundance: many; v_gene: TRBV5-1; d_gene: -; CDR3nt: TGCGCCAGCAGCCTCCAGACAGATCACTATGGCTACACCTTC; CDR3aa: CASSLQTDHYGYTF
j_gene: TRBJ1-5; abundance: many; v_gene: TRBV3-1; d_gene: -; CDR3nt: TGTGCCAGCAGCCAAGTCCCAAATCAGCCCCAGCATTTT; CDR3aa: CASSQVPNQPQHF
j_gene: TRBJ1-1; abundance: many; v_gene: TRBV4-2; d_gene: -; CDR3nt: TGTGCCAGCAGCCAAGGGAGGACCTTGAACACTGAAGCTTTCTTT; CDR3aa: CASSQGRTLNTEAFF
j_gene: TRBJ1-1; abundance: many; v_gene: TRBV2; d_gene: TRBD1; CDR3nt: TGTGCCACCCGGATGACAGGGGGTGGGAACACTGAAGCTTTCTTT; CDR3aa: CATRMTGGGNTEAFF
j_gene: TRBJ2-2; abundance: -; v_gene: TRBV19; d_gene: -; CDR3nt: TGTGCCAGTAGCTTTAGGGGGGTCAACACCGGGGAGCTGTTTTTT; CDR3aa: CASSFRGVNTGELFF
j_gene: TRBJ2-7; abundance: many; v_gene: TRBV19; d_gene: -; CDR3nt: TGTGCCACCGGGATACCCTACGAGCAGTACTTC; CDR3aa: CATGIPYEQYF
j_gene: TRBJ1-1; abundance: many; v_gene: TRBV6-2/TRBV6-3; d_gene: TRBD1; CDR3nt: TGTGCCAGCAGTCACCGGGGAATTGACAGGGGAGGCAGCACTGAAGCTTTCTTT; CDR3aa: CASSHRGIDRGGSTEAFF